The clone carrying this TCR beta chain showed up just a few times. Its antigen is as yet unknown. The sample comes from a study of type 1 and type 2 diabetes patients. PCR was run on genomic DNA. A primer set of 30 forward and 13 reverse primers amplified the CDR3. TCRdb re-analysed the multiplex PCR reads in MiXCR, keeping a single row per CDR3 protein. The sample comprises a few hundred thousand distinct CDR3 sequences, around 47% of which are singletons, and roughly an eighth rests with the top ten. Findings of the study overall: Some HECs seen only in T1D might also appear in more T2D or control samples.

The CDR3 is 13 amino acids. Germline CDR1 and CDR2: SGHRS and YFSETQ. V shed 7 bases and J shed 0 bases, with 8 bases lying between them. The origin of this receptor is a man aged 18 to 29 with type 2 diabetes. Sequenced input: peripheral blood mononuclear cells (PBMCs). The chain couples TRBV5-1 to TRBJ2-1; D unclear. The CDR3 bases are TGCGCCAGCGGCATAACCTCCTACAATGAGCAGTTCTTC. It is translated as CASGITSYNEQFF.